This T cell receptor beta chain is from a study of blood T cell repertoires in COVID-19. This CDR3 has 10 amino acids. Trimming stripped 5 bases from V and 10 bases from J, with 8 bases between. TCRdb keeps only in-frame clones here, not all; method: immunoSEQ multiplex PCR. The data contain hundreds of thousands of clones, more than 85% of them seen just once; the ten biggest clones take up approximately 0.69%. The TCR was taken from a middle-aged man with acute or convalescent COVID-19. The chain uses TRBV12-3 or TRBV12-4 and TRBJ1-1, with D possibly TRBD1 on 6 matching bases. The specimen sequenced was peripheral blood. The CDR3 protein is CASSGGVAFF. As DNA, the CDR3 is TGTGCCAGCAGTGGGGGCGTAGCTTTCTTT.